The rows below give T cell receptor beta chains drawn from one sample of a study of T cells in Graves' hyperthyroidism and ophthalmopathy. MiXCR, applied by TCRdb to the multiplex PCR reads, yields one record per CDR3 protein. Among more than 450,000 distinct CDR3 sequences, roughly 21% were seen once, and the ten largest hold about 50%. Sequenced: blood. These receptors were taken from a man aged 35-49 years with Graves' ophthalmopathy. The CDR3 runs from the conserved cysteine through the conserved F or W. D genes are given only for firm matches. Clone size, where shown, is once, few, many, or a class for clones that have expanded.

J gene,V gene,clone size,D gene,CDR3 DNA,CDR3 protein
TRBJ2-1,TRBV30,-,-,TGTGCCTGGAGTTCCAGTCTTAATGAGCAGTTCTTC,CAWSSSLNEQFF
TRBJ2-2,TRBV19,-,TRBD1,TGTGCCAGTAGGGGACAGGGAAAGTCCGGGGAGCTGTTTTTT,CASRGQGKSGELFF
TRBJ2-3,TRBV19,-,TRBD1,TGTGCCAGTTCGCCCCGGGACAGGGGGCTCGATACGCAGTATTTT,CASSPRDRGLDTQYF
TRBJ1-1,TRBV6-2/TRBV6-3,few,TRBD1,TGTGCCAGCGCGGGACAGGGATTGAACACTGAAGCTTTCTTT,CASAGQGLNTEAFF
TRBJ2-7,TRBV3-1,many,TRBD1,TGTGCCAGCAGCCAGGGGACAGGGTTTGCCGAGCAGTACTTC,CASSQGTGFAEQYF
TRBJ1-5,TRBV29-1,few,-,TGCAGCGTACTGACTACAGGAGATCAGCCCCAGCATTTT,CSVLTTGDQPQHF
TRBJ2-7,TRBV2,many,-,TGTGCCAGCAGGGAGATTTCCTACGAGCAGTACTTC,CASREISYEQYF
TRBJ1-1,TRBV3-1,-,-,TGTGCCAGTTCCCCATTGCGGTCTAATGAAGCTTTCTTT,CASSPLRSNEAFF
TRBJ2-1,TRBV6-5,-,-,TGTGCCAGCAGTTACCTCCTTTTTGGTCACGAGTCGGAGCAGTTCTTC,CASSYLLFGHESEQFF
TRBJ2-1,TRBV28,few,TRBD1,TGTGCCAGCAGTTTACAGCAGGGGGCTTCCTACAATGAGCAGTTCTTC,CASSLQQGASYNEQFF
TRBJ2-1,TRBV3-1,few,-,TGTGCCAGCAGCCAAGATCACGGGACAAGGCCCTCAAAGGGGTACAATGAGCAGTTCTTC,CASSQDHGTRPSKGYNEQFF
TRBJ2-5,TRBV28,many,-,TGTGCCAGCAGTCGTAAGACCCAGTACTTC,CASSRKTQYF
TRBJ2-5,TRBV7-2,many,TRBD2,TGTGCCAGCAGCTGGGGGGGGGGAGAGACCCAGTACTTC,CASSWGGGETQYF
TRBJ2-3,TRBV30,many,-,TGTGCCTGGAGTATCAATACGGCAGATACGCAGTATTTT,CAWSINTADTQYF
TRBJ2-7,TRBV10-3,many,TRBD1,TGTGCCATCAGTAAGGAACGGGACAGGGGGGGTACGTCCTACGAGCAGTACTTC,CAISKERDRGGTSYEQYF
TRBJ2-1,TRBV6-1,few,-,TGTGCCAGCAGCCCCGTCGGTGGCTCCTACAATGAGCAGTTCTTC,CASSPVGGSYNEQFF
TRBJ2-1,TRBV19,few,-,TGTGCCAGTAGTATTATGCGGGTCGGACCGAGCTCCTACAATGAGCAGTTCTTC,CASSIMRVGPSSYNEQFF
TRBJ1-3,TRBV4-2,-,-,TGTGCCAGCAGCGAGGACCCGGGACCCTCTGGAAACACCATATATTTT,CASSEDPGPSGNTIYF
TRBJ1-1,TRBV5-1,-,-,TGCGCCAGCAGCTTCTTGGGGCAGGGGAGGCTAAACACTGAAGCTTTCTTT,CASSFLGQGRLNTEAFF
TRBJ1-1,TRBV12-3/TRBV12-4,many,-,TGTGCCAGCAGTTTTGAGGGAAGGGGGACTGAAGCTTTCTTT,CASSFEGRGTEAFF
TRBJ2-1,TRBV3-1,many,-,TGTGCCAGCAGCCAAGAACGCAGGGCATACAATGAGCAGTTCTTC,CASSQERRAYNEQFF
TRBJ1-1,TRBV5-6,-,TRBD1,TGTGCCAGCCCGCCTAGGTTCGGGACAGGGAGGACTGAAGCTTTCTTT,CASPPRFGTGRTEAFF
TRBJ1-4,TRBV7-8,-,TRBD1,TGTGCCAGCAGCTTATATGACAGGGCTCAGGAAAAACTGTTTTTT,CASSLYDRAQEKLFF
TRBJ2-7,TRBV2,few,-,TGTGCCAGCCGCCGGGAGGACAGGGTGCCCCACGAGCAGTACTTC,CASRREDRVPHEQYF
TRBJ1-1,TRBV6-1,many,-,TGTGCCAGCAGAACGAATACGGGGGGGGCTACTGAAGCTTTCTTT,CASRTNTGGATEAFF
TRBJ2-3,TRBV19,-,-,TGTGCCTCCCAACGCGGGGGCGGAGGCGGGACAGATACGCAGTATTTT,CASQRGGGGGTDTQYF
TRBJ2-5,TRBV11-2,many,TRBD1,TGTGCCAGCACCTCCGGGACAGGGGGAAAGGAGACCCAGTACTTC,CASTSGTGGKETQYF
TRBJ2-1,TRBV7-6,few,TRBD2,TGTGCCAGCAGCTACGGGACTAGCGGGGATGAGCAGTTCTTC,CASSYGTSGDEQFF
TRBJ1-6,TRBV6-1,-,-,TGTGCCAGCACCCTAACTCTGGCAAATTCACCCCTCCACTTT,CASTLTLANSPLHF
TRBJ1-1,TRBV28,few,-,TGTGCCAGCCTAGGATTGATGACTGAAGCTTTCTTT,CASLGLMTEAFF
TRBJ2-7,TRBV6-1,few,TRBD1,TGTGCCAGCAGTTCCCTGGACAGGGGGCCGCCTGGGCAGTACTTC,CASSSLDRGPPGQYF
TRBJ2-1,TRBV29-1,few,-,TGCAGCGTTGACTACAATGAGCAGTTCTTC,CSVDYNEQFF
TRBJ2-3,TRBV19,few,TRBD1,TGTGCCAGTAGTACTACCGGGACAGGGACTACGCAGTATTTT,CASSTTGTGTTQYF
TRBJ2-5,TRBV6-5,few,TRBD2,TGTGCCAGCAGTTACTCTGGCGGGGGACTAGCGGGAGGTGGGGAAGAGACCCAGTACTTC,CASSYSGGGLAGGGEETQYF
TRBJ2-2,TRBV27,few,TRBD2,TGTGCCAGCAGTTTTGGCGGCCCCGGGACTAGCGGGGGAGGAATGAACGGGGAGCTGTTTTTT,CASSFGGPGTSGGGMNGELFF
TRBJ2-7,TRBV4-2,few,-,TGTGCCAGCAGCCAAGATAGCGGCTCTTCAACCCCCTACGAGCAGTACTTC,CASSQDSGSSTPYEQYF
TRBJ2-5,TRBV7-9,many,-,TGTGCCAGCAGCTTGCCGGGCTTAACGGGGGAGACCCAGTACTTC,CASSLPGLTGETQYF
TRBJ1-5,TRBV18,-,-,TGTGCCAGCTCACGTGATATGGAGCCCCAGCATTTT,CASSRDMEPQHF
TRBJ1-1,TRBV4-1,-,TRBD1,TGTGCCAGCATGGTACAGGGGTGGCACACTGAAGCTTTCTTT,CASMVQGWHTEAFF
TRBJ2-1,TRBV3-1,-,-,TGTGCCAGCAGCCAAGGGTACAGGGACAATGAGCAGTTCTTC,CASSQGYRDNEQFF